This TCR beta chain derives from a study of T cells after yellow fever vaccination. Whole-study context: When fractions had low cell numbers, they were prepared with SMART-Seq v4 Ultra Low Input.

This clonotype was found many times. The antigen is not known. Study-wide results and limits: Subsequent to the booster, the majority of primary-vaccination clones reappeared (around 96% CD4, 88% CD8).

The V gene's germline CDR1 is LGHNT and CDR2 FRNRAP. V lost 2 bases to trimming and J lost 11 bases, with 9 bases between them. This CDR3 contains 12 residues. UMIs and a universal primer site were added when TCR cDNA was made by 5'RACE template switching. Each CDR3 protein gets one entry after TCRdb re-called the 5' RACE reads with MiXCR. The sample includes 250,000 or so distinct CDR3 sequences, 3.6% seen only once; the top ten take approximately 18%. The input for sequencing was PBMCs, taken 15 days after the yellow fever booster vaccination. This clonotype originated in a man younger than 35 who received the YFV17D yellow fever vaccine. This chain links TRBV12-5 with TRBJ1-4, with D possibly being TRBD1 (6 bases). The CDR3 sequence: CASGLRGDKLFF. The CDR3 DNA sequence: TGTGCTAGTGGTTTGAGGGGGGACAAACTGTTTTTT.